This T cell receptor (beta chain) was recorded in a study of regulatory T cells in long-lasting Graves disease. HTBI primers from iRepertoire and Arm-PCR of CDR3 regions yielded the TCR beta libraries. Each CDR3 protein gets one entry after TCRdb re-called the multiplex PCR reads with MiXCR. This table has approximately 350,000 distinct CDR3 sequences, approximately 10% appearing once. Time point indicated: newly diagnosed GD, antithyroid drugs for less than 3 months. The TCR library was made from RNA extracted from PBMCs. The CDR3 covers 15 residues. Trimming shortened V by 1 base and J by 0 bases, and 7 bases separated the two germline ends. Germline V CDR1 and CDR2: MGHRA, YSYEKL. These data were also filed under a second study, of T cells in Graves' hyperthyroidism and ophthalmopathy.

The rearrangement uses TRBV4-1 and TRBJ2-1; the D is unclear. This TCR was sampled from a woman younger than 30 with Graves disease. The material was peripheral blood mononuclear cells (PBMCs), obtained at new diagnosis, from a patient treated with antithyroid drugs. In DNA form, the CDR3 reads TGCGCCAGCAGCCAAGTTGCCGGCTCCTACAATGAGCAGTTCTTC. The encoded protein is CASSQVAGSYNEQFF.